This T cell receptor beta chain was observed in a study of graft-versus-host responses after intestinal transplantation. Study-level information: Recipients received multivisceral, liver-intestinal, or isolated intestinal transplants. Anti-thymocyte globulin induction, then tacrolimus and steroids for about three years, went to all recipients. Study-level results: Within the allografts of patients who had graft-donor T cell macrochimerism, graft-versus-host to host-versus-graft clonal ratios were high. Recipient marrow contained GvH clones, some of which appeared first in ileum or blood.

Libraries were prepared by immunoSEQ multiplex PCR; TCRdb keeps only in-frame clonotypes and omits some of them. The sample carries fewer than 95,000 clones, 85% to 95% recorded once. Details on this clone: Its antigen is currently unknown.

The receptor was isolated from a human donor who was the organ donor for an intestinal transplant. The starting material was unstimulated CD8+ T cells sorted from spleen or lymph node cells, obtained before transplant.

The CDR3 DNA reads TGTGCCACCAGCACGCGGATGGGAGACAATGAGCAGTTCTTC. Amino acids: CATSTRMGDNEQFF. The genes are TRBV15 and TRBJ2-1, with a possible D match to TRBD2 (5 bases). The CDR3 length is 14 residues. The V end was cut by 4 bases, the J end by 5 bases, with 12 bases between. Germline V CDR1 and CDR2: LNHNV, YYDKDF (reference sequence).